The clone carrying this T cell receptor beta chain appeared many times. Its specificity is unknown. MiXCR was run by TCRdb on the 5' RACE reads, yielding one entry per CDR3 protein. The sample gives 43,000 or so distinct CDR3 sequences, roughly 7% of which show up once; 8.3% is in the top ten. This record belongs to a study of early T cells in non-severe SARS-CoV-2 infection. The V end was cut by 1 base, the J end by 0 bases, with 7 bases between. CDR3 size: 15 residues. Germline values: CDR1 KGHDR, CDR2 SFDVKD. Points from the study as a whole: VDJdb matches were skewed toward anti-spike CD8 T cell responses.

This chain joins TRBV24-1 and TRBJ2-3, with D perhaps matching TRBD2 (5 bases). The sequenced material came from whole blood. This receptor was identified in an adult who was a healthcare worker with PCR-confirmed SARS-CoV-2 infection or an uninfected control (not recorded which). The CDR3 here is CATSDFGESTDTQYF. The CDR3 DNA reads TGTGCCACCAGTGATTTCGGGGAGAGCACAGATACGCAGTATTTT.